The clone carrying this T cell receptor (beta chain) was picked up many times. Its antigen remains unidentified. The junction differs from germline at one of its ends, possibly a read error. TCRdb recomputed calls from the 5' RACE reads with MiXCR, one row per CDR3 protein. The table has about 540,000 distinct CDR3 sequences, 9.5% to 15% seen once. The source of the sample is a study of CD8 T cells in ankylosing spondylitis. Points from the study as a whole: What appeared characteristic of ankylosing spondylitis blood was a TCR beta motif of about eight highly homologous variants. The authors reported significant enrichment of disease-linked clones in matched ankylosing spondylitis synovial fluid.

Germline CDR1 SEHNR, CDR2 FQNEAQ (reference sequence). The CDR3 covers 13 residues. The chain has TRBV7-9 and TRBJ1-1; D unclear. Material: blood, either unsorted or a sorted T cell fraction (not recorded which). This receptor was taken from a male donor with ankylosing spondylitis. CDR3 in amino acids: CASSLGTNTEAFF. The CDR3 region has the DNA TGCGCCAGCAGCTTAGGAACGAACACTGAAGCTTTCTTT.